This T cell receptor (beta chain) originates from a study of OX40 agonist ivuxolimab in advanced cancers. Turning to the study itself: Six ivuxolimab dose levels, 0.01 to 10 mg/kg, were given intravenously every 2 weeks.

Comment on this clone: Its antigen is undetermined.

V was clipped by 4 bases and J by 5 bases, with 11 bases between them. The germline gives CDR1 SGHTA, CDR2 FQGTGA. This CDR3 is 14 amino acids long. Cycle 7 day 1, cycle 4 day 1, and baseline were the timepoints at which blood was sampled. Study results and limitations: Among the lowest peripheral clonal expansion occurred in 0.1-3.0 mg/kg partial responders.

Profiling relied on immunoSEQ multiplex PCR, and the TCRdb table lists in-frame clones only, not all of them. The sample contains fewer than 80,000 clones, about nine tenths of which appear only once. The sequence derives from an adult with an advanced solid tumor such as melanoma, head and neck, liver or kidney cancer. Specimen: CD4+ or CD8+ T cells sorted from blood, collected in a trial of the OX40 agonist ivuxolimab. V usage is TRBV7-3 and J usage is TRBJ2-2; a possible D gene is TRBD1 (5 bases). Here the CDR3 reads CASSWAGSTGELFF. CDR3 nucleotides: TGTGCCAGCAGCTGGGCAGGGTCGACCGGGGAGCTGTTTTTT.